The rows below give T cell receptor beta chains drawn from one sample of a study of blood T cell repertoires in COVID-19. Assay: immunoSEQ multiplex PCR; the TCRdb copy retains only in-frame clones and omits some. The sample contains 30,000 or so clones, about 80% of which appear only once. Sequenced input: peripheral blood. These receptors were taken from a man over 45 with acute or convalescent COVID-19. CDR3s include the opening cysteine and the closing phenylalanine or tryptophan. A D gene is named only where the DNA matches it firmly. Some rows have no size entry. The others give once, few or many, or a class for an expanded clone.

j_gene | abundance | d_gene | v_gene | CDR3aa | CDR3nt
TRBJ2-5 | once | TRBD2 | TRBV19 | CASSKPPGGGYQETQYF | TGTGCCAGTAGTAAACCTCCGGGGGGAGGGTACCAAGAGACCCAGTACTTC
TRBJ1-1 | NA | NA | TRBV7-8 | CASSSRVANTEAFF | TGTGCCAGCAGCTCACGGGTGGCGAACACTGAAGCTTTCTTT
TRBJ2-7 | few | NA | TRBV7-2 | CASSLYPAYEQYF | TGTGCCAGCAGCTTATATCCAGCCTACGAGCAGTACTTC
TRBJ1-5 | NA | NA | TRBV2 | CASSDSASNQPQHF | TGTGCCAGCAGTGATTCAGCGAGCAATCAGCCCCAGCATTTT
TRBJ2-3 | NA | NA | TRBV9 | CASSASISTDTQYF | TGTGCCAGCAGCGCCTCTATTAGCACAGATACGCAGTATTTT
TRBJ2-3 | NA | TRBD1 | TRBV7-6 | CASSPSGTGGDTQYF | TGTGCCAGCAGCCCCTCAGGGACAGGCGGAGATACGCAGTATTTT
TRBJ2-5 | NA | TRBD1 | TRBV19 | CASSPPGTGETQYF | TGTGCCAGTAGTCCGCCTGGGACAGGGGAGACCCAGTACTTC
TRBJ1-1 | NA | NA | TRBV7-9 | CASRFRTEAFF | TGTGCCAGCAGATTTCGCACTGAAGCTTTCTTT
TRBJ1-3 | NA | NA | TRBV18 | CASSPSNGVAIYF | TGTGCCAGCTCACCGTCAAACGGAGTCGCCATATATTTT
TRBJ2-1 | NA | TRBD2 | TRBV27 | CASSQLAGSYNEQFF | TGTGCCAGCAGTCAACTAGCGGGATCCTACAATGAGCAGTTCTTC
TRBJ2-1 | NA | NA | TRBV6-5 | CASSKDGGNEQFF | TGTGCCAGCAGCAAAGATGGGGGGAATGAGCAGTTCTTC
TRBJ2-1 | NA | TRBD2 | TRBV7-2 | CASSPFLAGGPEEQFF | TGTGCCAGCAGCCCCTTCCTAGCGGGGGGGCCGGAGGAGCAGTTCTTC
TRBJ2-1 | NA | NA | TRBV11-2 | CASSLEARSGIYNEQFF | TGTGCCAGCAGCTTAGAGGCAAGATCGGGGATCTACAATGAGCAGTTCTTC
TRBJ1-5 | NA | TRBD1 | TRBV7-2 | CASSLAGSGGQPQHF | TGTGCCAGCAGCTTAGCGGGTTCAGGGGGCCAGCCCCAGCATTTT
TRBJ2-2 | NA | NA | TRBV20-1 | CSASSSGVTGELFF | TGCAGTGCTAGTTCCTCCGGGGTGACCGGGGAGCTGTTTTTT
TRBJ2-3 | once | NA | TRBV30 | CAWGASGDTQYF | TGTGCCTGGGGGGCATCGGGAGATACGCAGTATTTT
TRBJ1-1 | NA | NA | TRBV6-5 | CASSRDRNTEAFF | TGTGCCAGCAGTCGCGACAGGAACACTGAAGCTTTCTTT
TRBJ1-1 | NA | NA | TRBV4-2 | CASSQVGENTEAFF | TGTGCCAGCAGCCAAGTAGGGGAAAACACTGAAGCTTTCTTT
TRBJ2-7 | few | TRBD2 | TRBV4-1 | CASSHLTGLNYEQYF | TGCGCCAGCAGCCACCTAACGGGACTAAACTACGAGCAGTACTTC
TRBJ1-3 | once | NA | TRBV15 | CATSSQGAGRNTIYF | TGTGCCACCAGCAGTCAAGGCGCAGGGCGCAACACCATATATTTT
TRBJ2-2 | NA | TRBD1 | TRBV18 | CASSPDRGQGTGELFF | TGTGCCAGCTCGCCTGACAGGGGCCAGGGCACCGGGGAGCTGTTTTTT
TRBJ1-4 | once | TRBD1 | TRBV18 | CASSSATGSEKLFF | TGTGCCAGCTCATCGGCGACAGGGAGTGAAAAACTGTTTTTT
TRBJ1-6 | NA | TRBD1 | TRBV7-2 | CASSWGQGNSPLHF | TGTGCCAGCAGCTGGGGACAGGGTAATTCACCCCTCCACTTT
TRBJ1-3 | NA | NA | TRBV19 | CASRGGAGSGNTIYF | TGTGCCAGTAGAGGGGGGGCCGGCTCTGGAAACACCATATATTTT
TRBJ2-3 | NA | TRBD2 | TRBV7-9 | CASIRVAGDITDTQYF | TGTGCCAGCATCCGGGTAGCGGGGGACATCACAGATACGCAGTATTTT
TRBJ2-1 | NA | TRBD2 | TRBV19 | CASSISAGGDEQFF | TGTGCCAGTAGTATAAGCGCGGGGGGCGATGAGCAGTTCTTC
TRBJ1-2 | NA | TRBD1 | TRBV29-1 | CSVVTGGDYGYTF | TGCAGCGTTGTGACAGGGGGCGACTATGGCTACACCTTC
TRBJ1-1 | NA | TRBD1 | TRBV9 | CASSGQGAIGMNTEAFF | TGTGCCAGCAGCGGACAGGGGGCTATCGGAATGAACACTGAAGCTTTCTTT
TRBJ1-1 | NA | NA | TRBV3-1/TRBV3-2 | CASSQLDSHAFF | TGTGCCAGCAGCCAATTGGACAGTCATGCTTTCTTT
TRBJ1-6 | NA | TRBD1 | TRBV6-1 | CASSEGTGTGGSPLHF | TGTGCCAGCAGTGAAGGAACCGGGACAGGGGGATCACCCCTCCACTTT
TRBJ1-2 | NA | TRBD1 | TRBV19 | CASLTGGNGYTF | TGTGCCAGCCTGACAGGGGGAAATGGCTACACCTTC
TRBJ2-1 | NA | NA | TRBV28 | CASRQGLSSYNEQFF | TGTGCCAGCCGGCAGGGGCTCAGCTCCTACAATGAGCAGTTCTTC
TRBJ2-5 | NA | NA | TRBV23-1 | CASSTRGQETQYF | TGCGCCAGCAGCACCAGAGGACAAGAGACCCAGTACTTC
TRBJ1-2 | NA | TRBD1 | TRBV5-6 | CASSSTGGGYGYTF | TGTGCCAGCAGCTCCACAGGGGGCGGATATGGCTACACCTTC
TRBJ2-5 | NA | TRBD2 | TRBV2 | CASSESGGAGETQYF | TGTGCCAGCAGCGAAAGCGGGGGGGCTGGGGAGACCCAGTACTTC
TRBJ2-1 | NA | NA | TRBV10-1 | CASSPHLRYNEQFF | TGCGCCAGCAGTCCTCACCTGCGGTACAATGAGCAGTTCTTC
TRBJ2-1 | NA | TRBD2 | TRBV24-1 | CATGGLAGVWNEQFF | TGTGCCACCGGGGGACTAGCGGGAGTGTGGAATGAGCAGTTCTTC
TRBJ1-1 | NA | TRBD1 | TRBV19 | CASTLTGKNTEAFF | TGTGCCAGTACCCTGACAGGGAAGAACACTGAAGCTTTCTTT
TRBJ2-3 | NA | NA | TRBV5-1 | CASSLSLYPDTQYF | TGCGCCAGCAGCTTGTCGCTCTACCCAGATACGCAGTATTTT
TRBJ1-5 | NA | TRBD1 | TRBV30 | CAWRGTGGDQPQHF | TGTGCCTGGAGGGGGACAGGGGGCGACCAGCCCCAGCATTTT
TRBJ1-5 | NA | NA | TRBV6-5 | CAINQADQPQHF | TGTGCCATAAACCAGGCAGATCAGCCCCAGCATTTT
TRBJ2-7 | NA | TRBD1 | TRBV16 | CASSHLISRGPYEQYF | TGTGCCAGCAGCCACCTAATCAGCAGGGGGCCCTACGAGCAGTACTTC
TRBJ2-6 | NA | TRBD1 | TRBV19 | CASSLQGAQLAGANVLTF | TGTGCCAGTAGTCTACAGGGGGCGCAGCTGGCTGGGGCCAACGTCCTGACTTTC
TRBJ1-5 | NA | NA | TRBV7-8 | CASSSRDNNQPQHF | TGTGCCAGCAGCAGCCGGGACAACAATCAGCCCCAGCATTTT
TRBJ1-3 | NA | NA | TRBV5-4 | CASSLQGAGNTIYF | TGTGCCAGCAGCCTACAGGGAGCTGGAAACACCATATATTTT
TRBJ2-1 | NA | TRBD2 | TRBV24-1 | CATSDLSAGGYNEQFF | TGTGCCACCAGTGATTTGTCAGCGGGAGGGTACAATGAGCAGTTCTTC
TRBJ2-3 | NA | TRBD2 | TRBV9 | CASSVAAGADTQYF | TGTGCCAGCAGCGTAGCAGCGGGGGCAGATACGCAGTATTTT